The next 32 T cell receptor beta chains were all read from a single sample in a study of cytomegalovirus exposure and HLA in healthy donors. Only in-frame clones appear in the TCRdb table, and some are missing; sequencing was by immunoSEQ multiplex PCR. The table records 150,000 to 250,000 clones, 84% of them present only once. Sequenced: PBMCs. These receptors were taken from a woman aged 30 to 39 in good health and CMV-seropositive.

The rearrangement links TRBV6-1 to TRBJ1-5; a weak D match, TRBD1 (5 bases). Trimming shortened V by 8 bases and J by 4 bases, and 15 bases separated the two germline ends. The CDR3 runs to 14 residues. CDR1 MNHNS and CDR2 SASEGT come from the germline V gene. CDR3 DNA sequence: TGTGCCAGCGTCATAGACGGGACTAATCAGCCCCAGCATTTT. Residues: CASVIDGTNQPQHF.

The chain joins TRBV30 to TRBJ1-1, with TRBD1 matching 10 bases. This CDR3 region has 13 residues. V was pared by 3 bases and J by 7 bases, with 5 bases of the junction left unmatched. Germline lookup yields CDR1 GTSNPN and CDR2 SVGIG (reference sequence). The CDR3 spells CAWRDRGDDEAFF. The DNA of the CDR3 is TGTGCCTGGAGGGACAGGGGGGATGATGAAGCTTTCTTT.

The rearrangement links TRBV5-4 to TRBJ1-5; D is perhaps TRBD1 (5 bases). The length of the CDR3 is 12 residues. Trimming removed 4 bases from V and 10 bases from J, with 12 bases in between. The V gene's germline CDR1 is SGHNT and CDR2 YYREEE (reference sequence). For the CDR3, the DNA is TGTGCCAGCAGCCGTGGGGCGGAACCCCAGCATTTT. Translating gives CASSRGAEPQHF.

V usage is TRBV29-1 and J usage is TRBJ2-7; TRBD2 matches 11 bases. CDR3 length equals 13 residues. V shed 4 bases and J 1 base; nucleotides not matched to a gene: 0. CDR1 and CDR2 (germline): SQVTM, ANQGSEA. CDR3 residues: CSVGLAGSYEQYF. CDR3 bases: TGCAGCGTTGGACTAGCGGGATCCTACGAGCAGTACTTC.

The rearrangement uses TRBV2 and TRBJ2-3, with 9 positions matching TRBD2. This CDR3 spans 15 amino acids. Germline CDR1 reads SNHLY; CDR2 reads FYNNEI. Trimming removed 8 bases from V and 2 bases from J; junction bases left unmatched: 8. CDR3 sequence: CASGGGLAPTDTQYF. CDR3 DNA: TGTGCCAGCGGGGGAGGACTAGCGCCCACAGATACGCAGTATTTT.

This chain connects TRBV19 to TRBJ2-1; 8 bases agree with TRBD2. Germline CDR1 and CDR2: LNHDA and SQIVND (reference sequence). The CDR3 runs 16 residues. V was clipped by 6 bases and J by 1 base; unmatched bases: 8. Written as DNA, the CDR3 is TGTGCCAGTAGCCAAAGCGGGAGAAGGTCCTACAATGAGCAGTTCTTC. This codes for CASSQSGRRSYNEQFF.

The genes are TRBV29-1 and TRBJ2-5; TRBD2 is a possible D gene (5 bases). This CDR3 spans 13 amino acids. CDR1 is SQVTM and CDR2 is ANQGSEA in the germline V gene. V shed 6 bases and J shed 5 bases, with 16 bases lying between them. CDR3 DNA sequence: TGCAGCGTCCGCCAGCCGCAGCGGGAGACCCAGTACTTC. This codes for CSVRQPQRETQYF. Variable domain in full (rest from reference TRBV29-1 and TRBJ2-5): SAVISQKPSRDICQRGTSLTIQCQVDSQVTMMFWYRQQPGQSLTLIATANQGSEATYESGFVIDKFPISRPNLTFSTLTVSNMSPEDSSIYLCSVRQPQRETQYFGPGTRLLVL.

The J gene is TRBJ2-5, the V gene TRBV29-1, with D perhaps matching TRBD1 (7 bases). The CDR3 is 17 amino acids. V was clipped by 4 bases and J by 5 bases, with 26 bases between them. Germline V gene sequence: CDR1 SQVTM, CDR2 ANQGSEA. This CDR3 is CSVVRRGQEGAGETQYF. The CDR3 DNA reads as TGCAGCGTTGTGCGTCGAGGGCAGGAGGGGGCCGGGGAGACCCAGTACTTC.

This sequence joins TRBV6-1 and TRBJ1-1, with unresolved D. The CDR3 length is 10 residues. Trimming cost V 6 bases and J 7 bases, with 6 bases left between them. Germline loops: CDR1 MNHNS, CDR2 SASEGT. The CDR3 here is CASRSYEAFF. CDR3 bases: TGTGCCAGCAGATCCTATGAAGCTTTCTTT.

The rearrangement joins TRBV2 to TRBJ2-5; no clear D gene. Germline loops: CDR1 SNHLY, CDR2 FYNNEI. With 6 bases removed from V and 5 bases from J, the gap between germline ends came to 13 bases. CDR3 length: 13 amino acids. The CDR3 DNA sequence: TGTGCCAGCAGGCCATACCGGCGGGAGACCCAGTACTTC. Its protein product is CASRPYRRETQYF.

This chain connects TRBV28 to TRBJ1-2; no clear D. The CDR3 length is 11 residues. From germline, CDR1 is MDHEN and CDR2 SYDVKM. V was clipped by 8 bases and J by 7 bases, with 11 bases between them. The CDR3 DNA sequence: TGTGCCAGCGGAAGAGGGTCTGGCTACACCTTC. Its protein is CASGRGSGYTF.

The CDR3 DNA is TGTGCCAGCAGCGGCGGGGGGGGAAACACCATATATTTT. Its protein is CASSGGGGNTIYF. The chain joins TRBV2 to TRBJ1-3; D may be TRBD1 (5 bases). This CDR3 spans 13 amino acids. V lost 6 bases and J lost 4, with 10 bases in between. Germline V gene lookup returns CDR1 SNHLY and CDR2 FYNNEI. Based on the CDR3 plus reference TRBV2 and TRBJ1-3, the full variable domain is EPEVTQTPSHQVTQMGQEVILRCVPISNHLYFYWYRQILGQKVEFLVSFYNNEISEKSEIFDDQFSVERPDGSNFTLKIRSTKLEDSAMYFCASSGGGGNTIYFGEGSWLTVV.

This chain joins TRBV27 and TRBJ1-2, with 8 bases aligning to TRBD1. CDR3 length: 14 residues. The ends lost 2 bases at V and 10 bases at J; junction bases unmatched: 9. The germline CDR1 and CDR2 sequences are MNHEY and SMNVEV (reference sequence). CDR3 residues: CASSLRDRLPFYTF. The CDR3 nucleotides read TGTGCCAGCAGTTTAAGGGACAGGTTACCCTTCTACACCTTC.

J is TRBJ1-1 and V is TRBV6-5; the D gene is possibly TRBD1 (5 bases). This CDR3 contains 16 residues. V lost 0 bases, J lost 5 bases, and 16 bases lay in between. CDR1 MNHEY and CDR2 SVGAGI come from the germline V gene. In nucleotides, the CDR3 is TGTGCCAGCAGTTACTCCCTCGGGCCTCGGGGGACTGAAGCTTTCTTT. Residues: CASSYSLGPRGTEAFF.

This chain's CDR3 is CASSFSRDTGELFF. The CDR3 nucleotides are TGTGCCAGCAGCTTTTCACGGGACACCGGGGAGCTGTTTTTT. The rearrangement uses TRBV5-8 and TRBJ2-2; the D is unclear. Looked up from germline, CDR1 is SGHTS and CDR2 is YDEGEE. Trimming removed 2 bases at V and 3 bases at J, with 8 bases between. There are 14 residues in the CDR3.

This sequence joins TRBV14 and TRBJ1-2; 7 bases fit TRBD1. Germline assignment: CDR1 SGHDN and CDR2 FVKESK. The V and J ends lost 4 bases and 0 bases, in that order; junction bases with no gene match: 8. The CDR3 consists of 16 residues. CDR3 nucleotide sequence: TGTGCCAGCAGCCCACGGGACAGCCTAGCTAACTATGGCTACACCTTC. Protein sequence: CASSPRDSLANYGYTF.

This rearrangement joins TRBV7-2 to TRBJ1-5; no definite D call. Germline V lookup: CDR1 SGHTA, CDR2 FQGNSA. There are 13 residues in the CDR3. V shed 0 bases and J shed 5 bases, with 5 bases lying between them. CDR3 region: CASSLAPDQPQHF. The CDR3 coding sequence is TGTGCCAGCAGCTTAGCTCCGGATCAGCCCCAGCATTTT.

The rearrangement links TRBV6-1 to TRBJ2-5; a weak D match, TRBD1 (5 bases). This CDR3 is 18 amino acids long. V lost 3 bases and J lost 5, with 25 bases in between. Germline values: CDR1 MNHNS, CDR2 SASEGT. The CDR3 sequence is CASSDIHSDQGPRETQYF. CDR3 nucleotide sequence: TGTGCCAGCAGTGATATTCACTCCGACCAGGGCCCCCGGGAGACCCAGTACTTC.

The chain has TRBV6-5 and TRBJ2-7; D is perhaps TRBD1 (5 bases). The CDR3 runs to 14 residues. V lost 7 bases to trimming and J lost 6 bases, with 19 bases between them. Germline V gene lookup returns CDR1 MNHEY and CDR2 SVGAGI. CDR3 nucleotide sequence: TGTGCCAGCAAAAAGGGGTACCTCGCCGGCGAGCAGTACTTC. As protein: CASKKGYLAGEQYF.

J is TRBJ2-1 and V is TRBV7-6, with 7 bases matching TRBD1. Germline V CDR1 and CDR2: SGHVS, FNYEAQ. The CDR3 has 17 amino acids. Trimming took 7 bases from V and 12 from J; bases not matched to a gene: 24. CDR3 loop: CASNKLPPDRDDAGQFF. CDR3 nucleotides: TGTGCCAGCAATAAACTCCCCCCCGACAGGGACGACGCGGGGCAGTTCTTC.

The V call is TRBV4-2, the J call TRBJ2-5; 11 nucleotides agree with TRBD2. V lost 5 bases and J lost 2; bases outside the gene matches: 7. Germline-derived CDR1 and CDR2 are LGHNA and YNFKEQ. The CDR3 has 16 residues. The CDR3 loop reads CASSTRLAGMQETQYF. CDR3 nucleotides: TGTGCCAGCAGCACACGACTAGCGGGGATGCAAGAGACCCAGTACTTC.

The CDR3 DNA follows: TGTGCCAGCAGCGGGAACAGGGGAACTGAAGCTTTCTTT. Translated, it gives CASSGNRGTEAFF. V and J are TRBV5-4 and TRBJ1-1; 7 bases align to TRBD1. Germline values: CDR1 SGHNT, CDR2 YYREEE (reference sequence). After removal of 4 bases from V and 5 bases from J, the junction contained 5 bases not matched to a gene. The CDR3 loop spans 13 amino acids.

The rearrangement links TRBV5-6 to TRBJ2-4, with D perhaps TRBD1 (6 bases). Germline CDR1 is SGHDT and CDR2 is YYEEEE. The CDR3 extends over 17 amino acids. V shed 1 base and J shed 0 bases, with 14 bases lying between them. This chain's CDR3 is CASSLFSGTLAKNIQYF. For the CDR3, the DNA is TGTGCCAGCAGCTTGTTCTCCGGGACACTAGCCAAAAACATTCAGTACTTC. Supplemented by reference TRBV5-6 and TRBJ2-4, the full variable domain reads DAGVTQSPTHLIKTRGQQVTLRCSPKSGHDTVSWYQQALGQGPQFIFQYYEEEERQRGNFPDRFSGHQFPNYSSELNVNALLLGDSALYLCASSLFSGTLAKNIQYFGAGTRLSVL.

This chain uses TRBV7-8 with TRBJ2-6, with a possible D match to TRBD2 (5 bases). Trimming left V 1 base short and J 0 bases short, with 13 bases between. Germline V lookup: CDR1 SGHVS, CDR2 FQNEAQ. The CDR3 extends over 18 amino acids. CDR3: CASSLELRDASGANVLTF. The CDR3 DNA reads TGTGCCAGCAGCTTAGAGCTCCGGGATGCCTCTGGGGCCAACGTCCTGACTTTC. The complete variable domain, with remaining parts taken from reference TRBV7-8 and TRBJ2-6, reads GAGVSQSPRYKVAKRGQDVALRCDPISGHVSLFWYQQALGQGPEFLTYFQNEAQLDKSGLPSDRFFAERPEGSVSTLKIQRTQQEDSAVYLCASSLELRDASGANVLTFGAGSRLTVL.

V usage is TRBV27 and J usage is TRBJ2-6; TRBD1 matches at 7 bases. The V gene's germline CDR1 is MNHEY and CDR2 SMNVEV (reference sequence). The CDR3 loop spans 19 amino acids. The trim removed 1 base at V and 4 bases at J, leaving 13 bases unmatched. CDR3 nucleotide sequence: TGTGCCAGCAGTTTATTCCAAAGGGTAACAGGGGCCGGGGCCAACGTCCTGACTTTC. Translating gives CASSLFQRVTGAGANVLTF.

The chain has TRBV19 and TRBJ1-5, with 8 bases identical to TRBD1. Trimming cost V 5 bases and J 4 bases; bases outside gene matches: 4. Germline V gene lookup returns CDR1 LNHDA and CDR2 SQIVND (reference sequence). The CDR3 extends over 14 amino acids. The CDR3 DNA reads TGTGCCAGTAGTTCGACAGGGGATAATCAGCCCCAGCATTTT. Translation gives CASSSTGDNQPQHF.

V usage is TRBV7-3 and J usage is TRBJ1-1, with D possibly being TRBD1 (5 bases). The V end lost 1 base, the J end lost 6 bases, and 12 bases lay between the germline ends. This CDR3 is 14 amino acids long. CDR1 is SGHTA, CDR2 FQGTGA, per germline. The CDR3 DNA sequence: TGTGCCAGCAGCTTAAGTAATTCGGGGGCTGAAGCTTTCTTT. Protein: CASSLSNSGAEAFF.

The CDR3 coding sequence is TGTGCCAGCTCGGACGGACAGGGGAATGGCTACACCTTC. It is translated as CASSDGQGNGYTF. This chain connects TRBV18 to TRBJ1-2, with 9 positions matching TRBD1. The ends lost 6 bases at V and 6 bases at J; junction bases unmatched: 5. Germline V CDR1 and CDR2: KGHSH, LQKENI. This CDR3 region has 13 residues.

The rearrangement joins TRBV6-6 to TRBJ2-1, with TRBD1 identical over 12 bases. This CDR3 is built from 15 residues. After removal of 6 bases from V and 9 bases from J, the junction contained 9 bases not matched to a gene. Germline V lookup: CDR1 MNHNY, CDR2 SVGAGI (reference sequence). In nucleotides, the CDR3 is TGTGCCAGCAGACCGGGACAGGGGGCGTTTGGTGAGCAGTTCTTC. Its protein product is CASRPGQGAFGEQFF.

On this clone: The sample has other DNA sequences that encode this CDR3 too. V usage is TRBV20-1 and J usage is TRBJ2-7; unclear D gene. The CDR3 consists of 11 residues. V lost 3 bases, J lost 1 base, and 4 bases lay in between. Germline V gene lookup returns CDR1 DFQATT and CDR2 SNEGSKA (reference sequence). Here the CDR3 DNA reads TGCAGTGCTAGCCGGTCCTACGAGCAGTACTTC. As protein: CSASRSYEQYF.

Many counts were recorded for this clone. The chain uses TRBV5-1 and TRBJ2-1; 15 nucleotides align to TRBD2. This CDR3 spans 17 amino acids. The germline V gene encodes CDR1 SGHRS and CDR2 YFSETQ. After removal of 4 bases from V and 6 bases from J, the junction contained 8 bases not matched to a gene. The CDR3 here is CASSPEPGLAGGNEQFF. The CDR3 DNA reads TGCGCCAGCAGCCCCGAACCGGGACTAGCGGGAGGCAATGAGCAGTTCTTC.

The chain has TRBV19 and TRBJ1-1, with 9 bases that match TRBD1. Germline CDR1 LNHDA, CDR2 SQIVND (reference sequence). There are 13 residues in the CDR3. The J segment lost 6 bases and the V segment lost 5 bases, leaving 4 bases of the junction unmatched. The CDR3 bases are TGTGCCAGTAGTTGGGACAGGGTGGCTGAAGCTTTCTTT. Protein product: CASSWDRVAEAFF.